This TCR beta chain came from a study of glioma-infiltrating T cells after dendritic cell vaccination (dated by TCRdb to the mid-2010s). For context, the study as a whole: The cohort comprised about 15 glioblastoma patients from Phase I and II dendritic cell vaccination trials, 9 newly diagnosed and 6 with recurrent disease. Deep sequencing of TCR beta CDR3 regions was used to quantify tumor-infiltrating lymphocyte content and compare tumor and blood repertoires in dendritic cell-vaccinated glioblastoma patients. Survival after dendritic cell vaccination was correlated with TCR sequencing metrics, such as TIL content and the overlap between tumor and blood repertoires. Patients received three intradermal dendritic cell vaccine injections at biweekly intervals in the arm below the axilla. Autologous tumor lysate-pulsed dendritic cell vaccination was administered to the patients between the early 2000s and the early 2010s. The vaccine was prepared from monocyte-derived dendritic cells that were cultured for 6 to 7 days with IL-4 and GM-CSF and then pulsed overnight with autologous tumor lysate.

V ends up 2 bases short and J 0 bases short, with an unmatched junction base count of 8. CDR1 SNHLY and CDR2 FYNNEI are derived from the germline V gene. The CDR3 contains 17 residues, cysteine and phenylalanine counted. Of the read, only the CDR3 DNA is kept; its 51 bases are in frame from base 1. The label giving this sample's time point can be read as: after dendritic cell vaccination, including at tumor progression/relapse. Selection of patients required sufficient residual fresh-frozen tumor tissue and over two years of available survival data. An isocitrate dehydrogenase mutation was not carried by any of the glioblastoma patients, although molecular status was otherwise variable. PBMC were collected before vaccination, two weeks after the third vaccination, and at tumor progression if progression occurred. The Qiagen DNeasy Blood extraction Kit was used to extract genomic DNA. Results and caveats for the whole study, not just this receptor: Higher estimated pretreatment TIL content predicted longer time to progression and overall survival after dendritic cell vaccination. No direct relationship between TCR clonality and survival was found, suggesting that a diverse polyclonal response may matter. The three-group TCR overlap response model was described as speculative and requiring prospective validation. The cohort was small and heterogeneous, with few patients having full blood and tumor sets and even fewer initial-recurrent tumor pairs.

The immunoSEQ assay amplified TCRB CDR3 regions from roughly 2 micrograms of genomic DNA, or from all available DNA when less than that amount was available. For multiplex PCR, 60 forward primers for TCR V beta segments and 13 reverse primers for J beta segments were used. To estimate the number of reads per starting template, synthetic control templates were added to each sample at limiting dilution. The Illumina HiSeq System generated sequencing reads of 87 bp. Per the original workflow: To remove PCR and sequencing errors, closely related sequences were merged with a nearest neighbor algorithm. TCR overlap was defined as the percentage of unique tumor TCR beta sequences that were also found in the peripheral blood of the same patient. Entries here come from immuneACCESS through TCRdb and include only in-frame sequences with V and J called. Some clones fail to appear in such tables; in the studies checked, an unresolved V gene covers under half of the shortfall, and the cause of the remainder is unknown. The V and J calls and clone size come from that table; D and trimming were worked out from the DNA. Within this sample are roughly 60,000 clones, with approximately 87% of them counted one time only. Clones ranked in the top ten supply around 8.3% of the sample.

Remarks on this clone: The antigen it recognizes is unknown. Per-base quality was not reported, and no clone a single base away is much larger than it.

The V and J segments used are TRBV2 and TRBJ1-2, and 8 junctional nucleotides match TRBD1. Sequenced material: blood, taken after dendritic cell vaccination. This clonotype was obtained from a human donor with glioblastoma. CDR3 loop: CASSEPGQGHPNYGYTF. The base sequence is TGTGCCAGCAGTGAACCCGGACAGGGACACCCTAACTATGGCTACACCTTC.